This paragraph covers one TCR beta chain sequence. Its cognate antigen is unknown. This entry belongs to a study of cytomegalovirus exposure and HLA in healthy donors. Study-wide points: Common viral pathogens were later found to be apparently linked to several of the most significant clusters. The study labeled roughly 160 TCR beta chains cytomegalovirus-associated. 87-base-pair reads could not separate some V segments, including TRBV6-2 and TRBV6-3.

Trimming at V came to 5 bases and at J to 8 bases, leaving 8 bases not matched to a gene. Germline loops: CDR1 SGHNT, CDR2 YYREEE (reference sequence). The CDR3 length is 14 residues. Vbeta (60) and Jbeta (13) primers were used in the PCR. In the source study's methods: As a later analysis found, there were 80 million to 90 million unique TCR beta chains, of which some 9.9 million were shared. Profiling relied on immunoSEQ multiplex PCR, and the TCRdb table lists in-frame clones only, not all of them. From that table come the V and J calls and clone size; the DNA was used to work out D and trimming. The sample holds hundreds of thousands of clones, just over 75% seen once.

The sample comprised PBMCs. This sequence originates from a man in his late teens or twenties in good health and CMV-seronegative. The rearrangement joins TRBV5-4 to TRBJ2-1; 9 nucleotides line up with TRBD1. The CDR3 nucleotides are TGTGCCAGCAGTGGACAGGGGAGTTGGTATGAGCAGTTCTTC. Translation gives CASSGQGSWYEQFF.